The rows below give T cell receptor beta chains drawn from one sample of a study of beta chain features in type 1 diabetes. Clones were read by immunoSEQ multiplex PCR, and TCRdb kept only the in-frame ones, dropping some. The sample holds hundreds of thousands of clones, roughly 16% seen once. The sample taken for sequencing was naive CD4+ T cells from blood. These receptors originate from a man aged 18 to 29 in good health. Both conserved end residues are part of each CDR3. The order of the fields is J gene, clone size, V gene, D gene, CDR3 protein, CDR3 DNA. D genes are given only for firm matches. Not every row has a clone size; where given, it reads once, few, many or a size class.

TRBJ2-7 | many | TRBV10-3 | . | CAISGWDPYEQYF | TGTGCCATCAGTGGATGGGATCCCTACGAGCAGTACTTC
TRBJ1-5 | few | TRBV7-2 | TRBD1 | CASSLGAGGGQPQHF | TGTGCCAGCAGCTTAGGCGCAGGGGGCGGGCAGCCCCAGCATTTT
TRBJ2-1 | . | TRBV15 | . | CATSRSGRGTYNEQFF | TGTGCCACCAGCAGGTCCGGGCGCGGGACCTACAATGAGCAGTTCTTC
TRBJ2-7 | few | TRBV7-2 | . | CASSFRTRPGKTYEQYF | TGTGCCAGCAGCTTCCGAACTCGCCCGGGGAAGACCTACGAGCAGTACTTC
TRBJ2-7 | few | TRBV11-2 | . | CASSQSYYEQYF | TGTGCCAGCAGCCAGTCGTACTACGAGCAGTACTTC
TRBJ2-7 | once | TRBV5-6 | . | CASSSIGGAIYEQYF | TGTGCCAGCAGCTCGATTGGGGGGGCAATCTACGAGCAGTACTTC
TRBJ2-5 | . | TRBV5-4 | . | CASSSPGETQYF | TGTGCCAGCAGCTCCCCAGGGGAGACCCAGTACTTC
TRBJ1-4 | . | TRBV30 | TRBD1 | CAWSLPTGANEKLFF | TGTGCCTGGAGTCTCCCGACAGGGGCCAACGAAAAACTGTTTTTT
TRBJ1-1 | . | TRBV6-5 | . | CASSPSRGEAFF | TGTGCCAGCAGCCCGTCCCGGGGGGAAGCTTTCTTT
TRBJ2-6 | few | TRBV7-3 | . | CASSPVLSGANVLTF | TGTGCCAGCAGCCCGGTCCTCTCTGGGGCCAACGTCCTGACTTTC
TRBJ1-6 | few | TRBV5-1 | . | CASSLAGSNNSPLHF | TGCGCCAGCAGCTTGGCAGGGAGCAATAATTCACCCCTCCACTTT
TRBJ2-4 | few | TRBV5-4 | . | CASSRRGQTGVNIQYF | TGTGCCAGCAGCAGAAGAGGTCAAACCGGGGTAAACATTCAGTACTTC
TRBJ2-3 | few | TRBV18 | TRBD2 | CASSKSGGAGDTQYF | TGTGCCAGCTCGAAGAGCGGGGGCGCCGGGGATACGCAGTATTTT
TRBJ1-5 | few | TRBV15 | TRBD1 | CATSRDQTGNVNNQPQHF | TGTGCCACCAGCAGAGATCAGACAGGGAATGTTAACAATCAGCCCCAGCATTTT
TRBJ2-3 | . | TRBV4-3 | . | CATSEGQATDTQYF | TGCGCCACCTCAGAGGGGCAAGCCACAGATACGCAGTATTTT
TRBJ2-1 | . | TRBV5-1 | . | CASSGPGRPNEQFF | TGCGCCAGCAGCGGTCCAGGCCGTCCCAATGAGCAGTTCTTC
TRBJ2-7 | . | TRBV4-3 | . | CASSQDGLAGFYEQYF | TGCGCCAGCAGCCAAGACGGACTCGCGGGGTTCTACGAGCAGTACTTC
TRBJ2-1 | few | TRBV4-1 | . | CASSHPLGRGGYEQFF | TGCGCCAGCAGCCACCCCCTGGGCAGGGGGGGCTATGAGCAGTTCTTC
TRBJ2-5 | . | TRBV7-3 | . | CASSLNRGDLQETQYF | TGTGCCAGCAGCTTAAATCGCGGGGATCTTCAAGAGACCCAGTACTTC
TRBJ2-7 | . | TRBV19 | . | CASSRERTGKQYF | TGTGCCAGTAGTAGAGAGCGAACAGGAAAGCAGTACTTC
TRBJ2-4 | few | TRBV18 | . | CASSEPGGVAKNIQYF | TGTGCCAGCTCAGAACCGGGTGGGGTAGCCAAAAACATTCAGTACTTC
TRBJ1-2 | many | TRBV10-3 | . | CAISRTEGYTF | TGTGCCATCAGCCGGACCGAGGGCTACACCTTC
TRBJ2-1 | few | TRBV4-3 | . | CASSRALAGPGSYNEQFF | TGCGCCAGCAGCCGAGCCTTGGCGGGCCCCGGCTCCTACAATGAGCAGTTCTTC
TRBJ2-7 | . | TRBV4-3 | . | CASSQETGASYEQYF | TGCGCCAGCAGCCAGGAGACAGGAGCAAGTTACGAGCAGTACTTC
TRBJ2-7 | . | TRBV7-6 | TRBD2 | CASSVGLAGYEQYF | TGTGCCAGCAGCGTGGGACTAGCGGGCTACGAGCAGTACTTC
TRBJ1-3 | . | TRBV5-1 | . | CASSPQSGNTIYF | TGCGCCAGCAGCCCACAATCTGGAAACACCATATATTTT
TRBJ1-1 | . | TRBV5-1 | . | CASSLAGSRAAFF | TGCGCCAGCAGCTTGGCGGGCTCAAGGGCGGCTTTCTTT
TRBJ2-3 | many | TRBV10-3 | . | CAISALGDTQYF | TGTGCCATCAGTGCTCTGGGAGATACGCAGTATTTT
TRBJ2-7 | . | TRBV27 | TRBD1 | CASSSLLRGQTSYEQYF | TGTGCCAGCAGTTCCCTGCTTAGGGGACAGACATCCTACGAGCAGTACTTC
TRBJ2-1 | . | TRBV7-2 | TRBD1 | CASSPARTGLAEQFF | TGTGCCAGCAGCCCAGCCCGGACAGGGCTAGCTGAGCAGTTCTTC
TRBJ1-3 | . | TRBV6-6 | . | CASRTGTRGNTIYF | TGTGCCAGCAGGACCGGGACGAGAGGAAACACCATATATTTT
TRBJ1-4 | few | TRBV7-9 | . | CASSVRQDSTNEKLFF | TGTGCCAGCAGCGTTCGACAGGATTCAACTAATGAAAAACTGTTTTTT
TRBJ1-3 | . | TRBV13 | . | CASSFWPNTIYF | TGTGCCAGCAGCTTTTGGCCCAACACCATATATTTT
TRBJ1-1 | . | TRBV7-2 | . | CASTLGMLNTEAFF | TGTGCCAGCACCCTAGGGATGTTGAACACTGAAGCTTTCTTT
TRBJ2-5 | . | TRBV10-3 | . | CASRRGPSETQYF | TGTGCCAGCAGACGCGGGCCGTCGGAGACCCAGTACTTC